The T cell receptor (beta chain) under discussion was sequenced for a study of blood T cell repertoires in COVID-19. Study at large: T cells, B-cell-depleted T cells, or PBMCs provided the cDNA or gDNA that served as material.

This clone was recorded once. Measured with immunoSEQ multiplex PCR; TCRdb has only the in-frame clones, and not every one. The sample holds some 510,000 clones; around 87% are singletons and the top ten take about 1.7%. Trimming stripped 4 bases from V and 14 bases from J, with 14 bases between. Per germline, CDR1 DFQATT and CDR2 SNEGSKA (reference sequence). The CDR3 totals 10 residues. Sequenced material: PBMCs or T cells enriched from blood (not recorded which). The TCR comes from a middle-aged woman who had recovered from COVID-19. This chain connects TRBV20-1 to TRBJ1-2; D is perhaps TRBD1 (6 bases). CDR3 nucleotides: TGCAGTGCTACACGGACAGCGTTAACCTTC. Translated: CSATRTALTF.